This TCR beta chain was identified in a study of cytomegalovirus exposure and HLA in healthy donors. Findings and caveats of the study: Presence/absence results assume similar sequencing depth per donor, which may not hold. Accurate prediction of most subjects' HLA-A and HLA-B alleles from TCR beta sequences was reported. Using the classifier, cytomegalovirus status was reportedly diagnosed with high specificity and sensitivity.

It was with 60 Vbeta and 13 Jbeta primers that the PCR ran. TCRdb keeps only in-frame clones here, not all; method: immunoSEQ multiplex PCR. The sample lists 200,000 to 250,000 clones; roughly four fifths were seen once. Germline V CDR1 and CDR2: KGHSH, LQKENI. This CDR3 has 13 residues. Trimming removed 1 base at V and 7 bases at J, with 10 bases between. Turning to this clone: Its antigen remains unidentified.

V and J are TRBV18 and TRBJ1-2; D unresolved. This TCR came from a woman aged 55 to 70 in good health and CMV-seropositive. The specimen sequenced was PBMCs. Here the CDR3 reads CASSPQEGSGYTF. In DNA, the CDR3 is TGTGCCAGCTCACCACAGGAGGGATCTGGCTACACCTTC. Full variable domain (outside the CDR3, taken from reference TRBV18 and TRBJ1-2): NAGVMQNPRHLVRRRGQEARLRCSPMKGHSHVYWYRQLPEEGLKFMVYLQKENIIDESGMPKERFSAEFPKEGPSILRIQQVVRGDSAAYFCASSPQEGSGYTFGSGTRLTVV.